The 31 T cell receptor beta chains below come from one sample, sequenced in a study of blood T cell repertoires in COVID-19. Libraries were prepared by immunoSEQ multiplex PCR; TCRdb keeps only in-frame clonotypes and omits some of them. The repertoire has 130,000 to 150,000 clones, around 84% of them found once; the top ten carry about 40%. The specimen sequenced was peripheral blood. These receptors were obtained from a human donor in a cohort sampled during active COVID-19.

The genes are TRBV27 and TRBJ1-5, with 8 bases that match TRBD1. CDR1 MNHEY and CDR2 SMNVEV come from the germline V gene (reference sequence). The ends lost 5 bases at V and 9 bases at J; junction bases unmatched: 9. The CDR3 is made up of 14 amino acids. The CDR3 coding sequence is TGTGCCAGCAGTCCACAGACAGGGGAGGGGCCCCAGCATTTT. Translated, it gives CASSPQTGEGPQHF.

The rearrangement links TRBV4-1 to TRBJ2-1, with a weak D call TRBD1 (5 bases). V was pared by 5 bases and J by 8 bases, with 16 bases between. Germline V lookup: CDR1 MGHRA, CDR2 YSYEKL. The CDR3 extends over 14 amino acids. The CDR3 coding sequence is TGCGCCAGCAGCGATCCCCCGCAGGGCGATGAGCAGTTCTTC. Its translation: CASSDPPQGDEQFF.

The chain joins TRBV3-1 (or the pseudogene TRBV3-2) to TRBJ2-7; a weak D match, TRBD2 (6 bases). The CDR3 runs 14 residues. Trimming took off 0 bases at V and 5 bases at J, with 11 bases between the two ends. The germline CDR1 and CDR2 sequences are LGHDT and YNNKEL (reference sequence). CDR3 residues: CASSQDPGRHEQYF. CDR3 DNA: TGTGCCAGCAGCCAAGATCCAGGGAGGCACGAGCAGTACTTC.

This clone was seen once. V and J are TRBV27 and TRBJ2-7, with D possibly matching TRBD1 (6 bases). This CDR3 region has 15 residues. From germline, CDR1 is MNHEY and CDR2 SMNVEV (reference sequence). Deletions cut 6 bases from V and 3 bases from J, with 18 bases between. CDR3 bases: TGTGCCAGCAGCTCCGGGACAACAGTTCACTACGAGCAGTACTTC. It codes for CASSSGTTVHYEQYF.

The chain employs TRBV6-6 and TRBJ1-1; maybe TRBD1 (5 bases). The CDR3 extends over 12 amino acids. Trimming took off 5 bases at V and 3 bases at J, with 7 bases between the two ends. Germline lookup yields CDR1 MNHNY and CDR2 SVGAGI (reference sequence). In DNA, the CDR3 is TGTGCCAGCAGTCACAGGCACACTGAAGCTTTCTTT. It translates to CASSHRHTEAFF.

The chain recombines TRBV24-1 with TRBJ1-1; no definite D call. The ends were cut back, 1 base at V and 4 bases at J, with 9 bases in the middle. The germline V gene encodes CDR1 KGHDR and CDR2 SFDVKD. There are 14 residues in the CDR3. The CDR3 loop is CATSDFPRGTEAFF. CDR3 nucleotides: TGTGCCACCAGTGATTTCCCCCGAGGCACTGAAGCTTTCTTT.

This rearrangement joins TRBV5-6 to TRBJ1-4; D is perhaps TRBD1 (5 bases). This CDR3 has 15 amino acids. In germline, CDR1 is SGHDT, CDR2 YYEEEE. Trimming stripped 0 bases from V and 7 bases from J, with 13 bases between. The CDR3 loop reads CASSLAGGEGEKLFF. For the CDR3, the DNA is TGTGCCAGCAGCTTGGCCGGGGGGGAAGGTGAAAAACTGTTTTTT.

This clone appeared once. The chain carries TRBV5-1 and TRBJ2-2; 11 bases are shared with TRBD2. This CDR3 has 18 residues. CDR1 and CDR2 (germline): SGHRS, YFSETQ. V shed 4 bases, J shed 1 base, and the junction held 9 bases outside the gene matches. Here the CDR3 DNA reads TGCGCCAGCAGCCCACCCCCCACTAGCGGGGGGAACACCGGGGAGCTGTTTTTT. As protein: CASSPPPTSGGNTGELFF.

V gene TRBV4-3 combines with J gene TRBJ1-6; the D is unclear. CDR3 length: 16 residues. Trimming stripped 0 bases from V and 3 bases from J, with 9 bases between. CDR1 and CDR2 (germline): LGHNA, YSLEER. The CDR3, as DNA: TGCGCCAGCAGCCAAGACGGAGCCGGCTATAATTCACCCCTCCACTTT. Encoded protein: CASSQDGAGYNSPLHF.

The chain combines TRBV7-8 with TRBJ1-1, with TRBD1 identical over 9 bases. The J segment lost 10 bases and the V segment lost 7 bases, leaving 13 bases of the junction unmatched. The CDR3 extends over 14 amino acids. CDR1 is SGHVS and CDR2 is FQNEAQ in the germline V gene. The CDR3 sequence: CASTPIGTGTAAFF. CDR3 DNA: TGTGCCAGCACCCCGATTGGGACAGGGACGGCAGCTTTCTTT.

This clone is a singleton in its sample. This chain connects TRBV4-3 to TRBJ2-2; possibly TRBD1 for D (6 bases). Germline V gene lookup returns CDR1 LGHNA and CDR2 YSLEER. Trimming shortened V by 0 bases and J by 4 bases, and 12 bases separated the two germline ends. This CDR3 has 16 residues. CDR3 loop: CASSQDGQGTTGELFF. As DNA, the CDR3 is TGCGCCAGCAGCCAAGATGGGCAGGGGACCACCGGGGAGCTGTTTTTT.

This clone has only one observation. The chain recombines TRBV7-3 with TRBJ1-1; no firm D call. Trimming shortened V by 3 bases and J by 2 bases, and 7 bases separated the two germline ends. The germline gives CDR1 SGHTA, CDR2 FQGTGA. This CDR3 comprises 13 residues. CDR3 in DNA: TGTGCCAGCAGCTTCGGGAGCAACACTGAAGCTTTCTTT. Translated, it gives CASSFGSNTEAFF.

The chain carries TRBV3-1 (or the pseudogene TRBV3-2) and TRBJ1-2; D not certain. Trimming took off 2 bases at V and 2 bases at J, with 12 bases between the two ends. The CDR3 is 15 amino acids. The germline V gene has CDR1 LGHDT and CDR2 YNNKEL (reference sequence). The DNA for the CDR3 is TGTGCCAGCAGCCAAAACCCGACTGAGAACTATGGCTACACCTTC. Protein sequence: CASSQNPTENYGYTF.

Points on this clone: Other DNA sequences in this specimen translate into the identical CDR3. This chain links TRBV4-3 with TRBJ1-5, with D perhaps matching TRBD1 (5 bases). The germline CDR1 and CDR2 sequences are LGHNA and YSLEER. The CDR3 runs 13 residues. V was pared by 0 bases and J by 7 bases, with 7 bases between. The chain's CDR3 is CASSQDPGQPQHF. The CDR3 DNA reads TGCGCCAGCAGCCAAGATCCAGGGCAGCCCCAGCATTTT.

This clone was detected only once. The V and J genes are TRBV6-5 and TRBJ1-2, with TRBD1 matching 10 bases. This CDR3 contains 15 residues. Germline CDR1 reads MNHEY; CDR2 reads SVGAGI. The V segment lost 2 bases and the J segment 2 bases; nucleotides outside the gene matches: 2. The CDR3 loop reads CASSYLTGGNYGYTF. The CDR3 DNA sequence: TGTGCCAGCAGTTACCTGACAGGGGGCAACTATGGCTACACCTTC.

The chain recombines TRBV29-1 with TRBJ2-1, with D tentatively TRBD1 (5 bases). In germline, CDR1 is SQVTM, CDR2 ANQGSEA. This CDR3 is 15 amino acids long. V lost 1 base and J lost 5, with 15 bases in between. The CDR3 coding sequence is TGCAGCGTTGAAGGGGGCCGGAAGGGCCACAATGAGCAGTTCTTC. Amino acid sequence: CSVEGGRKGHNEQFF.

J is TRBJ1-2 and V is TRBV2; 7 nucleotides agree with TRBD1. Germline-derived CDR1 and CDR2 are SNHLY and FYNNEI. This CDR3 region has 10 residues. Trimming removed 11 bases from V and 6 bases from J; junction bases left unmatched: 3. The chain's CDR3 is CASQGDGYTF. As DNA, the CDR3 is TGTGCCTCCCAGGGGGATGGCTACACCTTC. Supplemented by reference TRBV2 and TRBJ1-2, the full variable domain reads EPEVTQTPSHQVTQMGQEVILRCVPISNHLYFYWYRQILGQKVEFLVSFYNNEISEKSEIFDDQFSVERPDGSNFTLKIRSTKLEDSAMYFCASQGDGYTFGSGTRLTVV.

The chain couples TRBV24-1 to TRBJ2-3; TRBD1 matches at 8 bases. This CDR3 contains 17 residues. With V trimmed by 1 base and J by 0 bases, 5 bases remained unmatched. From germline, CDR1 is KGHDR and CDR2 SFDVKD. CDR3 DNA: TGTGCCACCAGTGATTTCGGGGACAGGTCTAGCACAGATACGCAGTATTTT. Translating gives CATSDFGDRSSTDTQYF.

This rearrangement joins TRBV10-3 to TRBJ1-2; 7 nucleotides line up with TRBD1. CDR1 and CDR2 from the germline V gene are ENHRY and SYGVKD. The J segment lost 8 bases and the V segment lost 6 bases, leaving 12 bases of the junction unmatched. The CDR3 runs to 14 residues. The chain's CDR3 is CAISLDRARDGYTF. In DNA, the CDR3 is TGTGCCATCAGCCTCGACAGGGCCAGGGACGGCTACACCTTC.

The V gene is TRBV7-2, the J gene TRBJ2-5; the match to TRBD2 covers 7 bases. The length of the CDR3 is 14 residues. Germline CDR1 SGHTA, CDR2 FQGNSA. V lost 5 bases, J lost 0 bases, and 3 bases stayed unmatched. The CDR3 is CASSRGGYQETQYF. The CDR3 DNA reads as TGTGCCAGCAGCCGGGGAGGGTACCAAGAGACCCAGTACTTC.

The V and J genes are TRBV18 and TRBJ2-5, with 13 bases identical to TRBD2. Germline V gene lookup returns CDR1 KGHSH and CDR2 LQKENI. The CDR3 extends over 21 amino acids. The V and J ends lost 4 bases and 5 bases, in that order; junction bases with no gene match: 22. Here the CDR3 reads CASSLNSLGLAGAPSRETQYF. The DNA of the CDR3 is TGTGCCAGCTCACTAAACTCCCTCGGACTAGCGGGGGCCCCAAGCAGGGAGACCCAGTACTTC.

This rearrangement joins TRBV19 to TRBJ2-7; 10 nucleotides agree with TRBD2. With 6 bases clipped from V and 0 bases from J, the junction kept 11 bases outside the gene matches. Germline V gene data show CDR1 as LNHDA and CDR2 as SQIVND (reference sequence). The CDR3 is made up of 17 amino acids. The CDR3 DNA reads as TGTGCCAGTAGCCTCGGGCGGACTAGCGGTACCTCCTACGAGCAGTACTTC. Its protein is CASSLGRTSGTSYEQYF.

This chain joins TRBV6-5 and TRBJ2-7, with 9 bases that match TRBD1. With V trimmed by 5 bases and J by 3 bases, 5 bases remained unmatched. The CDR3 is 14 amino acids. Germline CDR1 reads MNHEY; CDR2 reads SVGAGI. The DNA for the CDR3 is TGTGCCAGCAGTCTCCCGGGACAGGGCTACGAGCAGTACTTC. Translating it yields CASSLPGQGYEQYF.

This chain uses TRBV19 with TRBJ1-5; D unresolved. CDR3 length: 14 residues. Germline V gene data show CDR1 as LNHDA and CDR2 as SQIVND (reference sequence). V lost 8 bases, J lost 2 bases, and 13 bases lay in between. The CDR3: CASGGLYGNQPQHF. The CDR3 DNA sequence: TGTGCCAGTGGAGGTCTTTACGGCAATCAGCCCCAGCATTTT.

This sequence joins TRBV29-1 and TRBJ1-3, with unresolved D. Germline lookup yields CDR1 SQVTM and CDR2 ANQGSEA. This CDR3 comprises 12 residues. Trimming removed 5 bases from V and 0 bases from J, with 5 bases in between. The CDR3 coding sequence is TGCAGCGTTCGGAGCTCTGGAAACACCATATATTTT. Translating gives CSVRSSGNTIYF.

V gene TRBV5-8 combines with J gene TRBJ2-7, with 9 bases lining up with TRBD2. The CDR3 contains 15 residues. Germline loops: CDR1 SGHTS, CDR2 YDEGEE. V was pared by 0 bases and J by 3 bases, with 4 bases of the junction left unmatched. The CDR3: CASSLGLAGDYEQYF. CDR3 in DNA: TGTGCCAGCAGCTTGGGGTTAGCGGGGGACTACGAGCAGTACTTC.

J is TRBJ2-7 and V is TRBV6-5; possibly TRBD1 for D (6 bases). V dropped 4 bases and J dropped 3 bases, with 13 bases sitting between them. Germline V gene data show CDR1 as MNHEY and CDR2 as SVGAGI. The CDR3 runs 14 residues. The CDR3: CASSSGDKLYEQYF. The DNA of the CDR3 is TGTGCCAGCAGTTCAGGGGACAAACTCTACGAGCAGTACTTC.

The rearrangement uses TRBV2 and TRBJ1-5; the D gene is possibly TRBD1 (5 bases). This CDR3 is built from 15 residues. V lost 4 bases to trimming and J lost 0 bases, with 10 bases between them. In germline, CDR1 is SNHLY, CDR2 FYNNEI. This CDR3 is CASSGGPGSNQPQHF. CDR3 nucleotide sequence: TGTGCCAGCAGTGGGGGCCCGGGTAGCAATCAGCCCCAGCATTTT.

The chain is built from TRBV9 and TRBJ1-2; TRBD1 matches 7 bases. Germline V gene lookup returns CDR1 SGDLS and CDR2 YYNGEE. V lost 3 bases to trimming and J lost 4 bases; unmatched junction nucleotides: 6. The CDR3 is made up of 14 amino acids. In DNA, the CDR3 is TGTGCCAGCAGCGCCGGACAGGTTGGCTATGGCTACACCTTC. This translates into CASSAGQVGYGYTF.

The V gene is TRBV7-9, the J gene TRBJ1-2, with D maybe TRBD1 (5 bases). Germline loops: CDR1 SEHNR, CDR2 FQNEAQ (reference sequence). The ends were cut back, 1 base at V and 3 bases at J, with 12 bases in the middle. CDR3 length: 15 amino acids. The CDR3 DNA is TGTGCCAGCAGCTTAGTAGACAGCAAATACTATGGCTACACCTTC. It translates to CASSLVDSKYYGYTF.

CDR3 sequence reads: CASTARHPINNEQFF. The CDR3 DNA sequence: TGTGCCAGCACGGCGAGGCACCCAATAAACAATGAGCAGTTCTTC. This rearrangement joins TRBV6-5 to TRBJ2-1, with D unclear. CDR1 is MNHEY and CDR2 is SVGAGI in the germline V gene. V gave up 7 bases and J gave up 5 bases, with 18 bases separating them. The CDR3 is 15 amino acids.